This T cell receptor beta chain was profiled in a study of early T cells in non-severe SARS-CoV-2 infection. For the study at large: Chains from this unsorted whole-blood bulk RNA could not be paired.

This clonotype has just a few counts. Its antigen is not known. This CDR3 spans 15 amino acids. Trimming pared 6 bases from V and 7 bases from J, leaving 22 bases between. Germline V lookup: CDR1 MNHEY, CDR2 SVGAGI. The TCR library protocol attached unique molecular identifiers to the individual cDNA molecules. One entry per CDR3 protein, called by TCRdb with MiXCR from the 5' RACE reads. Of about 26,000 distinct CDR3 sequences listed, approximately 5.1% are singletons. General study findings and limits: Clonotype matching in VDJdb favored anti-spike CD8 responses and did not capture private and CD4 specificities.

This TCR was recovered from an adult who was a healthcare worker with PCR-confirmed SARS-CoV-2 infection or an uninfected control (not recorded which). The J gene is TRBJ2-7, the V gene TRBV6-5; possibly TRBD1 or TRBD2 for D (5 bases each). Sequenced material: whole blood. CDR3 in amino acids: CASRTGTASRREQYF. In DNA, the CDR3 is TGTGCCAGCAGAACCGGGACGGCCTCGAGAAGGGAGCAGTACTTC.